The 21 T cell receptor beta chains in this list originate from one sample, sequenced in a study of blood T cell repertoires in COVID-19. Method: immunoSEQ multiplex PCR; TCRdb's copy keeps in-frame clones and lacks some. The data hold about 210,000 clones, with 80% to 90% observed a single time. Material for sequencing was PBMCs or T cells enriched from blood (not recorded which). The receptors come from a woman aged 40 to 50 with acute COVID-19.

This sequence joins TRBV15 and TRBJ2-4; TRBD1 might be the D (6 bases). The CDR3 spans 14 residues. V lost 1 base and J lost 7, with 11 bases in between. Per germline, CDR1 LNHNV and CDR2 YYDKDF (reference sequence). The CDR3 loop is CATSRGRQANIQYF. CDR3 DNA: TGTGCCACCAGCAGAGGTCGACAGGCTAACATTCAGTACTTC.

The chain uses TRBV6-5 and TRBJ2-7; TRBD2 agrees at 7 bases. With V trimmed by 8 bases and J by 0 bases, 7 bases remained unmatched. CDR1 is MNHEY and CDR2 is SVGAGI in the germline V gene. The CDR3 runs to 14 residues. The CDR3 spells CASSVGLNSYEQYF. The CDR3 coding sequence is TGTGCCAGCTCCGTGGGACTAAACTCCTACGAGCAGTACTTC.

V and J are TRBV9 and TRBJ1-1; 7 nucleotides line up with TRBD1. Germline assignment: CDR1 SGDLS and CDR2 YYNGEE. The CDR3 runs 14 residues. V shed 6 bases and J 3 bases; nucleotides not matched to a gene: 8. CDR3 loop: CASKRTGEDTEAFF. In DNA, the CDR3 is TGTGCCAGCAAAAGAACAGGGGAGGACACTGAAGCTTTCTTT.

This clone was counted ten times or more. The rearrangement joins TRBV7-2 to TRBJ2-2, with a weak D call TRBD1 (6 bases). The V end was cut by 4 bases, the J end by 4 bases, with 10 bases between. Germline V gene sequence: CDR1 SGHTA, CDR2 FQGNSA. The length of the CDR3 is 14 residues. CDR3 residues: CASSYRVGTGELFF. The CDR3 region has the DNA TGTGCCAGCAGCTACAGGGTGGGCACCGGGGAGCTGTTTTTT.

The chain carries TRBV7-2 and TRBJ1-3; no clear D gene. CDR3 length: 13 amino acids. V lost 8 bases to trimming and J lost 0 bases, with 8 bases between them. Per germline, CDR1 SGHTA and CDR2 FQGNSA. CDR3 in DNA: TGTGCCAGCGGTCCGAGCTCTGGAAACACCATATATTTT. Amino acid sequence: CASGPSSGNTIYF.

The chain joins TRBV5-6 to TRBJ1-2, with D unclear. Per germline, CDR1 SGHDT and CDR2 YYEEEE. CDR3 size: 14 residues. Between the trimmed V and J ends, which lost 4 bases and 2 bases, there was a span of 12 bases. CDR3 DNA sequence: TGTGCCAGCAGCCCCCGAAACAGCAACTATGGCTACACCTTC. It encodes CASSPRNSNYGYTF.

This sequence joins TRBV5-1 and TRBJ2-7; 7 nucleotides agree with TRBD2. Looked up from germline, CDR1 is SGHRS and CDR2 is YFSETQ. The CDR3 contains 15 residues. Trimming took 3 bases from V and 0 from J; bases not matched to a gene: 6. CDR3 sequence (DNA): TGCGCCAGCAGCTACGGCTGGGAGGGCTCCTACGAGCAGTACTTC. Protein: CASSYGWEGSYEQYF.

CDR3 amino acids: CATSEGTGKSNQPQHF. CDR3 sequence (DNA): TGTGCCACCAGTGAGGGGACAGGGAAAAGCAATCAGCCCCAGCATTTT. This chain links TRBV24-1 with TRBJ1-5; TRBD1 agrees at 9 bases. The trim removed 4 bases at V and 1 base at J, leaving 4 bases unmatched. The CDR3 consists of 16 residues. The germline V gene encodes CDR1 KGHDR and CDR2 SFDVKD.

The chain combines TRBV9 with TRBJ2-3; the D gene is possibly TRBD2 (6 bases). CDR1 and CDR2 from the germline V gene are SGDLS and YYNGEE. Trimming removed 0 bases at V and 6 bases at J, with 14 bases between. The CDR3 has 15 residues. Here the CDR3 DNA reads TGTGCCAGCAGCGTAGAGGACGGGAGACGGGATACGCAGTATTTT. It specifies CASSVEDGRRDTQYF.

The chain employs TRBV7-9 and TRBJ2-3, with 7 bases identical to TRBD1. This CDR3 spans 14 amino acids. Per the germline V gene, CDR1 is SEHNR and CDR2 is FQNEAQ (reference sequence). V was clipped by 6 bases and J by 2 bases; unmatched bases: 5. The CDR3 coding sequence is TGTGCCAGCAGACCGGGACAGCCCACAGATACGCAGTATTTT. It yields the protein CASRPGQPTDTQYF.

V is TRBV27 and J is TRBJ2-7, with D tentatively TRBD1 (6 bases). The CDR3 has 15 amino acids. Germline CDR1 MNHEY, CDR2 SMNVEV (reference sequence). V was cut by 0 bases and J by 1 base, with 10 bases left in between. The DNA of the CDR3 is TGTGCCAGCAGTTTATCTCCAGGGGCTTCCTACGAGCAGTACTTC. Its translation is CASSLSPGASYEQYF.

The chain links TRBV19 to TRBJ2-7; tentatively, D is TRBD2 (7 bases). This CDR3 is built from 15 residues. The germline CDR1 and CDR2 sequences are LNHDA and SQIVND (reference sequence). V was pared by 4 bases and J by 3 bases, with 16 bases between. The CDR3 here is CASSRPGGGSYEQYF. Written as DNA, the CDR3 is TGTGCCAGTAGTAGGCCCGGGGGCGGGAGCTACGAGCAGTACTTC.

This clone was observed a handful of times. The chain joins TRBV27 to TRBJ2-1; D is perhaps TRBD2 (6 bases). The CDR3 sequence is 18 residues long. Trimming stripped 0 bases from V and 3 bases from J, with 18 bases between. Germline V CDR1 and CDR2: MNHEY, SMNVEV (reference sequence). The chain's CDR3 is CASSLSRWTWEDYNEQFF. The DNA of the CDR3 is TGTGCCAGCAGTTTATCGAGGTGGACGTGGGAGGACTACAATGAGCAGTTCTTC.

The genes are TRBV9 and TRBJ2-7, with 8 bases lining up with TRBD2. The V gene end was trimmed by 2 bases and the J gene end by 6 bases; junction bases not matched to a gene: 7. The CDR3 is 14 residues long. The germline V gene encodes CDR1 SGDLS and CDR2 YYNGEE. CDR3 residues: CASSVSGNPSEQYF. CDR3 coding DNA: TGTGCCAGCAGCGTTAGCGGGAACCCCTCCGAGCAGTACTTC.

The genes are TRBV10-2 and TRBJ1-4; 7 bases line up with TRBD1. Trimming cost V 6 bases and J 3 bases; bases outside gene matches: 4. Looked up from germline, CDR1 is WSHSY and CDR2 is SAAADI. CDR3 length: 14 amino acids. The CDR3 sequence is CASSEGQPNEKLFF. CDR3 coding DNA: TGCGCCAGCAGCGAGGGACAGCCTAATGAAAAACTGTTTTTT.

This chain joins TRBV3-1 (or the pseudogene TRBV3-2) and TRBJ2-7; 9 bases line up with TRBD1. The CDR3 totals 15 residues. CDR1 and CDR2 (germline): LGHDT, YNNKEL (reference sequence). V trimming: 4 bases; J trimming: 6 bases; junction bases outside the gene matches: 10. The CDR3 protein is CASSPRTGDIFEQYF. In nucleotides, the CDR3 is TGTGCCAGCAGCCCTCGGACAGGGGATATTTTCGAGCAGTACTTC.

This sequence joins TRBV18 and TRBJ2-2, with D possibly being TRBD1 (6 bases). The CDR3 covers 16 residues. Germline loops: CDR1 KGHSH, CDR2 LQKENI. V was pared by 3 bases and J by 4 bases, with 15 bases between. The CDR3 DNA follows: TGTGCCAGCTCACCCAGGGGCCAGGGGAGCACCGGGGAGCTGTTTTTT. Protein sequence: CASSPRGQGSTGELFF.

This clone was seen only once. It may be a read error: a sequence one base away is much more abundant. The V call is TRBV7-9, the J call TRBJ2-7, with D perhaps matching TRBD1 (5 bases). V was pared by 5 bases and J by 2 bases, with 7 bases between. Germline V gene data show CDR1 as SEHNR and CDR2 as FQNEAQ (reference sequence). This CDR3 comprises 12 residues. The CDR3 protein is CASSLRAYEQYF. The CDR3, as DNA: TGTGCCAGCAGCCTCAGGGCCTACGAGCAGTACTTC.

This clone was picked up a small number of times. V gene TRBV4-2 combines with J gene TRBJ2-7; 8 bases agree with TRBD2. Germline CDR1 reads LGHNA; CDR2 reads YNFKEQ. The CDR3 consists of 14 residues. V dropped 1 base and J dropped 2; count of bases not matched to a gene: 1. CDR3 sequence: CASSQAGGAYEQYF. In DNA, the CDR3 is TGTGCCAGCAGCCAAGCCGGGGGGGCCTACGAGCAGTACTTC.

The chain uses TRBV4-3 and TRBJ2-5, with 15 bases that match TRBD2. The CDR3 is 19 residues long. CDR1 and CDR2 (germline): LGHNA, YSLEER. Trimming took 1 base from V and 2 from J; bases not matched to a gene: 8. The CDR3 coding sequence is TGCGCCAGCAGCCAAGGAATGGGACTAGCGGGAGGACGACAAGAGACCCAGTACTTC. Protein: CASSQGMGLAGGRQETQYF.

The chain employs TRBV28 and TRBJ2-7, with D maybe TRBD1 (6 bases). CDR3 size: 13 residues. V shed 8 bases and J shed 2 bases, with 13 bases lying between them. Germline V lookup: CDR1 MDHEN, CDR2 SYDVKM. The CDR3 DNA reads as TGTGCCAGCCTAAGACAGGTACCCTACGAGCAGTACTTC. Residues: CASLRQVPYEQYF.